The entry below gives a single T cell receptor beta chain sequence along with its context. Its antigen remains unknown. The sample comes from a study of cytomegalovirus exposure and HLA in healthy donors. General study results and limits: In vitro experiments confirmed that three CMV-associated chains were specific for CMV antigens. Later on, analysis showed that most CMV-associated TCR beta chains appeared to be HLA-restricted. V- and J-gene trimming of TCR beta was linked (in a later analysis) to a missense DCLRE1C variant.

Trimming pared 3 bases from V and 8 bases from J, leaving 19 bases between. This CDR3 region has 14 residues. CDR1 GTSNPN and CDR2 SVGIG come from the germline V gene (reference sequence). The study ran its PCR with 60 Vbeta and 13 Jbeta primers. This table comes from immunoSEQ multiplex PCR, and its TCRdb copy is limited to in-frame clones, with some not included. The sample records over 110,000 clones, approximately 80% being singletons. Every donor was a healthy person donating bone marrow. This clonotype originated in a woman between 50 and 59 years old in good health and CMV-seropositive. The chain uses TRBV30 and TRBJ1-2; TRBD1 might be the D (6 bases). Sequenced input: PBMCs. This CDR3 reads CAWSLPGTRRGYTF. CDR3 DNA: TGTGCCTGGAGCCTACCCGGGACAAGAAGAGGCTACACCTTC. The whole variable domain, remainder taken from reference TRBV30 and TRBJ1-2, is SQTIHQWPATLVQPVGSPLSLECTVEGTSNPNLYWYRQAAGRGLQLLFYSVGIGQISSEVPQNLSASRPQDRQFILSSKKLLLSDSGFYLCAWSLPGTRRGYTFGSGTRLTVV.